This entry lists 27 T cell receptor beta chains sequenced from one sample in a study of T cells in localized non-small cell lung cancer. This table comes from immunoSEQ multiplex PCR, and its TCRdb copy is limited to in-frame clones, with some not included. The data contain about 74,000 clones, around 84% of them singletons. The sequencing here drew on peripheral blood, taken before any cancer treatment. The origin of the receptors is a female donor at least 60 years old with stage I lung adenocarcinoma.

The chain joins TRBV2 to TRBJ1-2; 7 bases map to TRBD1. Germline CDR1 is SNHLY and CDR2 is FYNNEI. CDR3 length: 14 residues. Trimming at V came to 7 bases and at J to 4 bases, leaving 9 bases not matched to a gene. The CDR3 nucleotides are TGTGCCAGCACGCTAGGGGGCGTTAGCTATGGCTACACCTTC. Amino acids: CASTLGGVSYGYTF.

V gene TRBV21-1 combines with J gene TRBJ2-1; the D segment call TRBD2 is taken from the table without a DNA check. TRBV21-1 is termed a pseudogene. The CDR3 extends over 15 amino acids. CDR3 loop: CASSMAAGEYNEQFF. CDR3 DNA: TGTGCCAGCAGCATGGCAGCGGGAGAGTACAATGAGCAGTTCTTC.

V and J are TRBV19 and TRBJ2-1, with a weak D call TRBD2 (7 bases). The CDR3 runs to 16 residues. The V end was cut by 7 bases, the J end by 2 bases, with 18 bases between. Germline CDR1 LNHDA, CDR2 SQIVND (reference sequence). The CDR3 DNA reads TGTGCCAGTATCCCTCTAGGGGGGGATCCCTACAATGAGCAGTTCTTC. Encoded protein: CASIPLGGDPYNEQFF.

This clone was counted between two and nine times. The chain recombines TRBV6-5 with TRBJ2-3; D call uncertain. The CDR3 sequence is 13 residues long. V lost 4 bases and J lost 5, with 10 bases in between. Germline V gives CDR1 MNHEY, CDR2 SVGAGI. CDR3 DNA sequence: TGTGCCAGCAGTTCGCAGGTTGGAGATACGCAGTATTTT. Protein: CASSSQVGDTQYF.

This CDR3 reads CASSDGTSGATDTQYF. CDR3 DNA sequence: TGTGCCAGCAGTGATGGGACTAGCGGAGCCACAGATACGCAGTATTTT. The chain couples TRBV6-1 to TRBJ2-3; 11 positions agree with TRBD2. The ends lost 3 bases at V and 2 bases at J; junction bases unmatched: 4. The CDR3 consists of 16 residues. Germline values: CDR1 MNHNS, CDR2 SASEGT.

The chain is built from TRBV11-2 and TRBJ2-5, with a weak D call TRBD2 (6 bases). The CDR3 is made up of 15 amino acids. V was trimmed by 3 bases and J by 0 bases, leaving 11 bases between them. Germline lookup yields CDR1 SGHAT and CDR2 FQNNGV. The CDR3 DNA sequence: TGTGCCAGCAGCTTCGGAGGGACGGACCAAGAGACCCAGTACTTC. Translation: CASSFGGTDQETQYF.

CDR3: CASSLAGEPQETQYF. The CDR3 DNA reads as TGTGCCAGCAGCTTAGCGGGCGAACCACAAGAGACCCAGTACTTC. The chain employs TRBV7-2 and TRBJ2-5; D unclear. CDR3 size: 15 residues. In germline, CDR1 is SGHTA, CDR2 FQGNSA. Trimming pared 0 bases from V and 2 bases from J, leaving 10 bases between.

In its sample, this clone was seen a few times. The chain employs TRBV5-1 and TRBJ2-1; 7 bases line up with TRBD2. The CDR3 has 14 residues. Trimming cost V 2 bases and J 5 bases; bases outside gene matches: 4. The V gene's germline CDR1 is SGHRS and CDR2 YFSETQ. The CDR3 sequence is CASSFRGGHNEQFF. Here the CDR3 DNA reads TGCGCCAGCAGCTTTCGGGGAGGGCACAATGAGCAGTTCTTC.

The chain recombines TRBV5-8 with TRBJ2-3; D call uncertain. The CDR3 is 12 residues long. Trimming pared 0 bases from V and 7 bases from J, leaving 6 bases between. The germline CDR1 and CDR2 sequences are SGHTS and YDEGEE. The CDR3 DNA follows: TGTGCCAGCAGCTTGGAGACATATACGCAGTATTTT. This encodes CASSLETYTQYF.

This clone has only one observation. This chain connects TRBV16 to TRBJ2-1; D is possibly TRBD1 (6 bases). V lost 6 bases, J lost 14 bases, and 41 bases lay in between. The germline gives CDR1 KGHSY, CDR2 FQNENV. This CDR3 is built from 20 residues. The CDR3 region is CASRRGVLLIHFKQGPSEFF. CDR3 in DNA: TGTGCCAGCAGGCGAGGGGTTTTGCTTATCCATTTCAAACAGGGCCCGTCGGAGTTCTTC. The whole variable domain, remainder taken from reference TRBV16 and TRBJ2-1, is GEEVAQTPKHLVRGEGQKAKLYCAPIKGHSYVFWYQQVLKNEFKFLISFQNENVFDETGMPKERFSAKCLPNSPCSLEIQATKLEDSAVYFCASRRGVLLIHFKQGPSEFFGPGTRLTVL.

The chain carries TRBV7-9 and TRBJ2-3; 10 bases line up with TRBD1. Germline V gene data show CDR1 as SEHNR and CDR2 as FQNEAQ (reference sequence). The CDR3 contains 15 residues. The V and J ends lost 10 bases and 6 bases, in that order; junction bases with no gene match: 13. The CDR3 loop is CATDGGQGIGDTQYF. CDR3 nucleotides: TGTGCCACCGATGGGGGACAGGGGATAGGGGATACGCAGTATTTT.

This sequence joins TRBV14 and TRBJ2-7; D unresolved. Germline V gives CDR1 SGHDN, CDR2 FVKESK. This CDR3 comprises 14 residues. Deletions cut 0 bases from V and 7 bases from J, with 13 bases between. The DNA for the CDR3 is TGTGCCAGCAGCCAAGAAGGGTCCGCCAGAGAGCAGTACTTC. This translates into CASSQEGSAREQYF.

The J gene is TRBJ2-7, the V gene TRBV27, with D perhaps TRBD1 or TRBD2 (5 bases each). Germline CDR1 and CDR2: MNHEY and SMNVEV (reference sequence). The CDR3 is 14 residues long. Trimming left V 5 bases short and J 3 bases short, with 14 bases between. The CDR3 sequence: CASSPLGRIYEQYF. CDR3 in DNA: TGTGCCAGCAGTCCCCTGGGACGGATCTACGAGCAGTACTTC.

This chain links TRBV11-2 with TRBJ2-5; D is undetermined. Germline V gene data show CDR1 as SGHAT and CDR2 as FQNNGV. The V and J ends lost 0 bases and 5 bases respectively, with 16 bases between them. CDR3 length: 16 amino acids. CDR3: CASSLDLGIALETQYF. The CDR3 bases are TGTGCCAGCAGCTTAGATCTTGGGATCGCCTTGGAGACCCAGTACTTC.

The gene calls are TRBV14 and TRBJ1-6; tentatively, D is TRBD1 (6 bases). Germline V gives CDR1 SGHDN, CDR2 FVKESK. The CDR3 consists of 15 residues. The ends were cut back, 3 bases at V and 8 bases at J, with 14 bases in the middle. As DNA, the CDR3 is TGTGCCAGCAGCCAGATTACGGGGGCGCATTCACCCCTCCACTTT. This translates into CASSQITGAHSPLHF.

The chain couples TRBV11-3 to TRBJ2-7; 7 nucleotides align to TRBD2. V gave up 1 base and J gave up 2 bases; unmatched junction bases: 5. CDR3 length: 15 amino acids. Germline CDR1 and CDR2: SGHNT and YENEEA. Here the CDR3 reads CASSLGGGDPYEQYF. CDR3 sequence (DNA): TGTGCCAGCAGCTTAGGCGGGGGTGACCCCTACGAGCAGTACTTC.

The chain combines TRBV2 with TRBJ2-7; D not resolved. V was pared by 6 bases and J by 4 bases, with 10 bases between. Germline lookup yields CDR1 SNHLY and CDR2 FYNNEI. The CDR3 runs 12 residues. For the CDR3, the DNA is TGTGCCAGCAGGCAGGAGCAATACGAGCAGTACTTC. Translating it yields CASRQEQYEQYF.

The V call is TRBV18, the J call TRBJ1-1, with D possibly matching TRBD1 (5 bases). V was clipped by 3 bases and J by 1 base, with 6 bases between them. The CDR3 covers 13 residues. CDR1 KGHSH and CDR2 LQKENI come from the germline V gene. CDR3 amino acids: CASSPGGNTEAFF. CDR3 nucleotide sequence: TGTGCCAGCTCACCGGGGGGGAACACTGAAGCTTTCTTT.

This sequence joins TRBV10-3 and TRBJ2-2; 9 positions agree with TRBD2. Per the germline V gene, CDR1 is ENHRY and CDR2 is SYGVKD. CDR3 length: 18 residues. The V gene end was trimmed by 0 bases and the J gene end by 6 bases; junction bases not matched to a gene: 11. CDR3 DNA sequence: TGTGCCATCAGTGAGTCGGGGTCTAGCGGGAAAGGAGCCGGGGAGCTGTTTTTT. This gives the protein CAISESGSSGKGAGELFF.

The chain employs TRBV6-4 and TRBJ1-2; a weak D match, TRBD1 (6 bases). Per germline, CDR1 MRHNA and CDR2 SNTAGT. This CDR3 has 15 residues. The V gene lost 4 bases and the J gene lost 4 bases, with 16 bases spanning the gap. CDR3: CASSAIGGGIYGYTF. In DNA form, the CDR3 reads TGTGCCAGCAGTGCCATCGGGGGGGGCATCTATGGCTACACCTTC.

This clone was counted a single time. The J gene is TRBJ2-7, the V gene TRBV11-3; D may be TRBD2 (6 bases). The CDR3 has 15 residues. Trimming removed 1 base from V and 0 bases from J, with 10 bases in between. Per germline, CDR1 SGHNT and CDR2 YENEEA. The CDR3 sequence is CASSLAAGLSYEQYF. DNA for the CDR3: TGTGCCAGCAGCTTAGCGGCGGGGCTCTCCTACGAGCAGTACTTC.

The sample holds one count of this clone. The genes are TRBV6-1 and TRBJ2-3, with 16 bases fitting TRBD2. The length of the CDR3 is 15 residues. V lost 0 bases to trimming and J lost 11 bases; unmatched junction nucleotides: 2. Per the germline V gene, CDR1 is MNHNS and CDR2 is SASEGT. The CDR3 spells CASSEAGLAGGKQYF. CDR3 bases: TGTGCCAGCAGTGAAGCGGGACTAGCGGGAGGGAAGCAGTATTTT.

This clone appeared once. CDR3 nucleotides: TGTGCCAGCAGCCAGGGGGGAAACACCATATATTTT. Translated, it gives CASSQGGNTIYF. The chain is built from TRBV6-6 and TRBJ1-3; D possibly corresponds to TRBD1 (6 bases). The V gene lost 6 bases and the J gene lost 4 bases, with 7 bases spanning the gap. Germline V gene sequence: CDR1 MNHNY, CDR2 SVGAGI (reference sequence). The CDR3 is 12 residues long.

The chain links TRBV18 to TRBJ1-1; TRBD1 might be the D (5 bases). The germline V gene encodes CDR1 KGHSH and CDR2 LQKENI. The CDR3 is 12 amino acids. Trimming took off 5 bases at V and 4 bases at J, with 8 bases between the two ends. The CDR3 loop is CASSSGTTEAFF. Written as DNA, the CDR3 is TGTGCCAGCTCATCCGGGACCACTGAAGCTTTCTTT. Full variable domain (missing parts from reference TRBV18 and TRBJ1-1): NAGVMQNPRHLVRRRGQEARLRCSPMKGHSHVYWYRQLPEEGLKFMVYLQKENIIDESGMPKERFSAEFPKEGPSILRIQQVVRGDSAAYFCASSSGTTEAFFGQGTRLTVV.

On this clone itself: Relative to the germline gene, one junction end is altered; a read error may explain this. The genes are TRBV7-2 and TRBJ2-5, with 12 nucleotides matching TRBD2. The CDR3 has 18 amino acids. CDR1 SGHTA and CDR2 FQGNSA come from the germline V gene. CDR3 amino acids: CASSLARTSGDLQETQYF. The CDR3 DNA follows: TGTGCCAGCAGCCTAGCCCGGACTAGCGGGGACTTACAAGAGACCCAGTACTTC.

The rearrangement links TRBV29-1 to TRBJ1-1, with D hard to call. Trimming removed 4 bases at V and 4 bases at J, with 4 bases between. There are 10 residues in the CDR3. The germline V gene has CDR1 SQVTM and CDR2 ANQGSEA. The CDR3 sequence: CSVGTTEAFF. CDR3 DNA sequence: TGCAGCGTTGGGACCACTGAAGCTTTCTTT.

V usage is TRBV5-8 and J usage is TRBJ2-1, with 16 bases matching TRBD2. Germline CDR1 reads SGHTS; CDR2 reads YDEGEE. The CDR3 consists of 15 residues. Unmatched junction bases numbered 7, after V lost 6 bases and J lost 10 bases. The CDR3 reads CASNWGLAGGTEQFF. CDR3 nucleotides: TGTGCCAGCAACTGGGGACTAGCGGGGGGGACCGAGCAGTTCTTC.